Presented here are 18 T cell receptor beta chains from one specimen sequenced in a study of blood T cell repertoires in COVID-19 (dated by TCRdb to 2020 to 2022). The protocol used for the library was the immunoSEQ multiplex PCR assay. TCRdb carries this immuneACCESS record with in-frame sequences only. Its versions omit some clonotypes, under half of them owing to an unresolved V gene in the studies checked, with the rest unexplained. The sample profile shows over 250,000 clones; nearly 90% of them were found once. Of the sample, approximately 0.8% falls within the top ten clones. The sequencing sample was made of peripheral blood. These receptors were collected from a woman aged 25 to 45 with acute or convalescent COVID-19.

V gene TRBV15 combines with J gene TRBJ1-4, with D perhaps matching TRBD1 (6 bases). This CDR3 spans 15 amino acids. Germline V gives CDR1 LNHNV, CDR2 YYDKDF (reference sequence). Trimming took off 2 bases at V and 3 bases at J, with 10 bases between the two ends. This chain's CDR3 is CATSRMDSPNEKLFF. CDR3 nucleotide sequence: TGTGCCACCAGCAGAATGGACAGCCCTAATGAAAAACTGTTTTTT.

This chain joins TRBV11-2 and TRBJ1-4; TRBD1 is a possible D gene (6 bases). The CDR3 is 15 amino acids. Germline CDR1 and CDR2: SGHAT and FQNNGV. The germline V and J ends were trimmed by 5 bases and 0 bases, with 10 bases remaining between them. The CDR3 DNA is TGTGCCAGCAGCACAGAGGGGGCAACTAATGAAAAACTGTTTTTT. As protein: CASSTEGATNEKLFF.

DNA of the CDR3: TGTGCCACCAGCAGAGTTCCTATACGTTCACCCCTCCACTTT. It specifies CATSRVPIRSPLHF. The chain links TRBV15 to TRBJ1-6; D unresolved. Per the germline V gene, CDR1 is LNHNV and CDR2 is YYDKDF (reference sequence). The CDR3 is 14 amino acids. The V and J ends lost 1 base and 9 bases respectively, with 10 bases between them.

The chain uses TRBV6-1 and TRBJ2-2, with D tentatively TRBD2 (7 bases). V was cut by 2 bases and J by 5 bases, with 21 bases left in between. The CDR3 loop spans 18 amino acids. The germline CDR1 and CDR2 sequences are MNHNS and SASEGT. The CDR3 spells CASSEFGRGGGGTGELFF. The CDR3 DNA sequence: TGTGCCAGCAGTGAATTTGGACGCGGGGGAGGGGGAACCGGGGAGCTGTTTTTT.

The chain links TRBV6-5 to TRBJ2-7; perhaps TRBD2 as D (5 bases). V lost 3 bases, J lost 2 bases, and 14 bases lay in between. Per the germline V gene, CDR1 is MNHEY and CDR2 is SVGAGI. CDR3 length equals 15 residues. The DNA for the CDR3 is TGTGCCAGCAGTTATTCACACCAGACTACCTACGAGCAGTACTTC. As protein: CASSYSHQTTYEQYF.

The chain carries TRBV4-2 and TRBJ2-1; 10 bases fit TRBD1. V lost 0 bases and J lost 4; bases outside the gene matches: 6. CDR3 size: 17 residues. Germline CDR1 and CDR2: LGHNA and YNFKEQ. This chain's CDR3 is CASSQEADRGRYNEQFF. CDR3 nucleotides: TGTGCCAGCAGCCAAGAGGCCGACAGGGGGCGTTACAATGAGCAGTTCTTC.

DNA for the CDR3: TGCGCCAGCAGCCTCAGTAGGGGACAGAACACTGAAGCTTTCTTT. Its translation: CASSLSRGQNTEAFF. V and J are TRBV5-1 and TRBJ1-1; possibly TRBD1 for D (6 bases). The germline CDR1 and CDR2 sequences are SGHRS and YFSETQ. The CDR3 totals 15 residues. V was pared by 4 bases and J by 1 base, with 14 bases between.

The chain employs TRBV27 and TRBJ2-3, with 7 bases identical to TRBD2. In germline, CDR1 is MNHEY, CDR2 SMNVEV (reference sequence). The CDR3 has 12 residues. Unmatched junction bases numbered 10, after V lost 5 bases and J lost 14 bases. The CDR3 sequence: CASSVTGTNPYF. The CDR3 DNA sequence: TGTGCCAGCAGTGTCACGGGGACTAACCCGTATTTT.

The chain joins TRBV11-2 to TRBJ2-3; 9 bases fit TRBD2. The germline gives CDR1 SGHAT, CDR2 FQNNGV. This CDR3 has 15 residues. Losses at the gene ends were 5 bases for V and 0 bases for J; bases not matched to a gene: 3. The CDR3 DNA sequence: TGTGCCAGCAGCGAAAGCGGGAGGAGCACAGATACGCAGTATTTT. Translating it yields CASSESGRSTDTQYF.

The chain employs TRBV30 and TRBJ2-5; 7 positions agree with TRBD2. Germline loops: CDR1 GTSNPN, CDR2 SVGIG (reference sequence). The CDR3 is 12 residues long. The ends lost 7 bases at V and 4 bases at J; junction bases unmatched: 6. The CDR3 DNA reads TGTGCCTCGACTAGCTCTCGAGAGACCCAGTACTTC. Protein sequence: CASTSSRETQYF. The full variable domain, with the rest looked up from reference TRBV30 and TRBJ2-5, is SQTIHQWPATLVQPVGSPLSLECTVEGTSNPNLYWYRQAAGRGLQLLFYSVGIGQISSEVPQNLSASRPQDRQFILSSKKLLLSDSGFYLCASTSSRETQYFGPGTRLLVL.

This chain connects TRBV20-1 to TRBJ2-2, with D unresolved. This CDR3 contains 14 residues. V was pared by 3 bases and J by 0 bases, with 8 bases between. Germline V gives CDR1 DFQATT, CDR2 SNEGSKA (reference sequence). CDR3 nucleotides: TGCAGTGCTAGTTACAGTTCGAACACCGGGGAGCTGTTTTTT. Protein: CSASYSSNTGELFF.

The genes are TRBV9 and TRBJ1-3; tentative D call: TRBD1 (6 bases). CDR1 is SGDLS and CDR2 is YYNGEE in the germline V gene. The CDR3 spans 13 residues. V was trimmed by 5 bases and J by 0 bases, leaving 6 bases between them. The CDR3 coding sequence is TGTGCCAGCAGGGACAGCTCTGGAAACACCATATATTTT. It codes for CASRDSSGNTIYF.

The rearrangement joins TRBV7-6 to TRBJ2-6; TRBD2 aligns across 11 bases. J was trimmed by 1 base and V by 5 bases; bases with no gene match: 10. The germline CDR1 and CDR2 sequences are SGHVS and FNYEAQ. This CDR3 is 19 amino acids long. The CDR3 DNA sequence: TGTGCCAGCAGCCCACAACTAGCGGGAGTATCGTCTGGGGCCAACGTCCTGACTTTC. This sequence encodes CASSPQLAGVSSGANVLTF.

This chain connects TRBV11-3 to TRBJ2-1; 8 bases are shared with TRBD2. J lost 4 bases, V lost 5 bases, and 7 bases had no gene match. The CDR3 has 15 residues. Germline CDR1 SGHNT, CDR2 YENEEA. The DNA for the CDR3 is TGTGCCAGCAGCCCGGGCGGGAGGATATACAATGAGCAGTTCTTC. Amino acids: CASSPGGRIYNEQFF.

V gene TRBV7-6 combines with J gene TRBJ2-1; 7 nucleotides match TRBD2. With 5 bases clipped from V and 0 bases from J, the junction kept 4 bases outside the gene matches. CDR1 SGHVS and CDR2 FNYEAQ come from the germline V gene. The CDR3 totals 15 residues. The chain's CDR3 is CASSRLADSYNEQFF. Here the CDR3 DNA reads TGTGCCAGCAGCAGACTAGCTGACTCCTACAATGAGCAGTTCTTC.

The rearrangement links TRBV9 to TRBJ2-1; 8 positions match TRBD1. Germline CDR1 SGDLS, CDR2 YYNGEE. This CDR3 is 16 amino acids long. J gave up 2 bases and V 0 bases, and 4 bases lay outside the gene matches. The CDR3 region is CASSVAGQGTYNEQFF. The CDR3 DNA is TGTGCCAGCAGCGTAGCTGGACAGGGTACCTACAATGAGCAGTTCTTC.

This clone was seen a few times. This chain uses TRBV3-1 (or the pseudogene TRBV3-2) with TRBJ2-7; 7 bases line up with TRBD2. This CDR3 region has 17 residues. From germline, CDR1 is LGHDT and CDR2 YNNKEL (reference sequence). With V trimmed by 1 base and J by 3 bases, 12 bases remained unmatched. In nucleotides, the CDR3 is TGTGCCAGCAGCCAAGGGACTAGAAACCCCTTAGGCTACGAGCAGTACTTC. This translates into CASSQGTRNPLGYEQYF.

V usage is TRBV19 and J usage is TRBJ2-5, with 8 bases that match TRBD2. The V segment lost 3 bases and the J segment 7 bases; nucleotides outside the gene matches: 13. Germline CDR1 and CDR2: LNHDA and SQIVND (reference sequence). This CDR3 has 16 residues. The CDR3 nucleotides read TGTGCCAGTAGTATGTTTTCCGCGGGGGGTGGAGGGACCCAGTACTTC. As protein: CASSMFSAGGGGTQYF. The full variable domain, completed using reference TRBV19 and TRBJ2-5, is DGGITQSPKYLFRKEGQNVTLSCEQNLNHDAMYWYRQDPGQGLRLIYYSQIVNDFQKGDIAEGYSVSREKKESFPLTVTSAQKNPTAFYLCASSMFSAGGGGTQYFGPGTRLLVL.